This T cell receptor beta chain was recorded in a study of T cell responses to AZD1222 COVID-19 vaccine. Worth noting for this clone: Its antigen remains unknown.

Germline lookup yields CDR1 SGDLS and CDR2 YYNGEE. The CDR3 covers 15 residues. Deletions cut 2 bases from V and 10 bases from J, with 16 bases between. The repertoire was sequenced with immunoSEQ multiplex PCR; TCRdb's copy has only in-frame clones and lacks some. Altogether 150,000 to 200,000 clones are present, approximately 93% being singletons, with the ten largest covering 1% to 1.5%. The study, taken as a whole, reports: Regions 160-218 and 743-854 held dominance among vaccine-associated CD4 TCRs, which spanned spike.

V gene TRBV9 combines with J gene TRBJ1-6; D is undetermined. The source material was peripheral blood, sampled 28 days after the second AZD1222 dose. The sequence was collected from an adult who received the AZD1222 COVID-19 vaccine. CDR3 residues: CASSVTDPGGSPLHF. CDR3 in DNA: TGTGCCAGCAGCGTCACAGATCCCGGTGGCTCACCCCTCCACTTT.